Below, one TCR beta chain is given with its context. The record originates from a study of T cell changes during pregnancy in multiple sclerosis. V trimming: 5 bases; J trimming: 6 bases; junction bases outside the gene matches: 10. The CDR3 loop spans 15 amino acids. CDR1 and CDR2 (germline): MNHEY, SMNVEV (reference sequence). Profiling relied on immunoSEQ multiplex PCR, and the TCRdb table lists in-frame clones only, not all of them. Of 90,000 or so clones listed, around 90% were seen once; the top ten hold 1.5% to 2%. The chain links TRBV27 to TRBJ1-2; TRBD1 matches 9 bases. Sequences were derived from peripheral blood, sampled in the first trimester of pregnancy. This receptor was obtained from a female donor in good health, enrolled as a control in a pregnancy study. The CDR3 is CASSPSGQGRDGYTF. Written as DNA, the CDR3 is TGTGCCAGCAGTCCATCAGGACAGGGGAGGGATGGCTACACCTTC.